This T cell receptor (beta chain) was retrieved from a study of shared clonotypes between healthy human individuals (dated by TCRdb to the early 2020s). For the wider study: The cohort included a few men and a couple of women between 18 and 49 years of age. For each donor, CD4 naive and CD4 memory were each given three plates, CD8 naive was given two plates, and CD8 memory was given one plate. To increase sequencing depth and limit assay-specific biases, different laboratories used diverse techniques to prepare libraries and sequence TCR repertoires. To estimate repertoire size and how much clonotype sharing occurs between individuals, the study deeply sequenced the blood TCR repertoires of a handful of healthy adults. Per donor, leukapheresis produced somewhere between about 0.94 and 9 billion PBMCs.

As concerns this clone: The target of this receptor is not known. Nothing much larger sits one base from this clone, and base qualities are not available.

Donors were healthy HIV-negative adults with no recently reported acute infections or vaccinations. Only Caucasian adults living in Nashville, Tennessee, USA were represented among the donors. CD4+ T cells were enriched by magnetic negative selection; naive cells were then positively selected on CD45RA, and the negative fraction formed the memory subset. Blood was obtained by leukapheresis, after which PBMCs were separated by Ficoll-Histopaque density gradient centrifugation and cryopreserved in liquid nitrogen vapor phase. Analytical flow cytometry was used to check the purity and quantity of every magnetically sorted T cell population. Each sorted fraction had its genomic DNA isolated and then quantified by UV absorbance on a Nanodrop 2000c. The full study reports these points: Sampling was limited to blood, and TCR repertoires in tissue likely differ from TCR repertoires in blood. Because the study included only a small number of donors, the genetic and exposure-history diversity represented was limited. Clonotypes shared by all four sorted-subset donors showed higher generation probabilities than non-shared clonotypes. Pairwise subsampling indicated that sequencing depth was expected to affect the degree of clonotype sharing among donors. Incomplete sequencing was indicated by rarefaction of sorted-subset datasets, despite the large sequencing depth. About 5% of naive CD4, around 4% of naive CD8, roughly 2.4% of memory CD4, and 0.35% to 0.4% of memory CD8 clonotypes were shared across a handful of donors. Naive subsets generally had larger estimated clonotype richness than memory subsets.

CDR1 and CDR2 were assigned from the germline V gene (reference sequence) as LNHDA and SQIVND. From V the trimming removes 10 bases and from J it removes 7 bases, while the gene matches leave 10 bases of the junction unaccounted for. Measured from the cysteine to the phenylalanine, the CDR3 is 15 residues long. The retained sequence is limited to the CDR3, 45 bases, with the frame set at the first base. TCR CDR3 regions were amplified from genomic DNA by multiplex PCR using the deep immunoSEQ assay. Extracted genomic DNA from each cell subset was spread evenly across all wells of several immunoSEQ 96-well plates, with each plate serving as a replicate. Each replicate PCR for sorted subsets received about 220 ng genomic DNA, equal to roughly 30,000 T cell genomes. Purified libraries were measured with a Qubit 3.0 fluorometer, size-checked on a Bioanalyzer 2100, and measured again with the KAPA Library Quantification kit. Every immunoSEQ 96-well plate was sequenced on a separate single-read 150-cycle Illumina NextSeq 550 flow cell. Turning to the authors' computational methods: Because the immunoSEQ output held only junctional sequences and lacked quality scores, the filtering could not match the filtering applied to full-length reads. To assign V/J genes and CDR3, sequences were annotated using PyIR, a Python wrapper for IgBLAST v1.9, with IMGT germline references. Reads were filtered out if the reads had weak V/J assignments (E-value above 1e-6), no CDR3, stop codons, out-of-frame junctions, or ambiguous translated residues. V3J clonotypes were defined by identical inferred V gene, J gene, and CDR3 amino acid sequence. Percentage overlap between repertoires was calculated by dividing the number of shared unique clonotypes by the size of the smaller repertoire. Repertoire richness was assessed with RTK rarefaction, the Chao1 estimator, and Recon v2.1 estimates of unobserved clonotypes. For all TCRbeta clonotypes obtained by the gDNA method from a few donors, generation probabilities were computed with OLGA. In its TCRdb copy, this immuneACCESS table keeps in-frame sequences only and misses some clones. Where compared with another copy, unresolved V genes explain less than half of these, and the others have no known cause. V, J and clone size are taken as reported in that table, and D and trimming were inferred from the DNA itself. This sample lists fewer than 1.6 million clones; approximately 98.5% were detected once. The biggest ten clones account for 0.36% of the sample.

Material: naive CD4+ T cells sorted from blood. The sample's cell subset or site label, in plain terms: CD45RA+ positively selected. The chain is encoded by TRBV19 joined to TRBJ2-1, with 13 bases aligning to TRBD2. This TCR came from a man aged 25-45 years in good health. The DNA sequence is TGTGCCACCGTAACTAGCGGGAGGGCCGGGAATGAGCAGTTCTTC. Its coded protein is CATVTSGRAGNEQFF.